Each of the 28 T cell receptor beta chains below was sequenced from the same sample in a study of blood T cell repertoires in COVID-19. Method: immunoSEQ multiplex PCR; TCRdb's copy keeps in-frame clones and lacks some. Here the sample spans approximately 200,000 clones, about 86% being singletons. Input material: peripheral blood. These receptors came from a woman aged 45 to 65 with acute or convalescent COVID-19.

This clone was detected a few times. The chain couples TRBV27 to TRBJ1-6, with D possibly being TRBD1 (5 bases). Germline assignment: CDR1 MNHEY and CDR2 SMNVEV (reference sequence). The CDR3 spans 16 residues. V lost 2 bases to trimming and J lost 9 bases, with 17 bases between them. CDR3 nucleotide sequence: TGTGCCAGCAGTTTAAGGGTTAAAGGGGTTCTTTCACCCCTCCACTTT. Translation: CASSLRVKGVLSPLHF.

CDR3 nucleotide sequence: TGTGCCACCGCGGGGGGGAGCACAGATACGCAGTATTTT. This translates into CATAGGSTDTQYF. V gene TRBV24-1 combines with J gene TRBJ2-3; TRBD2 matches 9 bases. CDR3 length: 13 residues. Germline trimming cut 9 bases from V and 0 bases from J; bases unmatched to any gene: 0. Germline V gives CDR1 KGHDR, CDR2 SFDVKD.

The CDR3 reads CASSQLGGRKETQYF. CDR3 DNA sequence: TGCGCCAGCAGCCAACTGGGCGGGAGAAAGGAGACCCAGTACTTC. The chain joins TRBV4-1 to TRBJ2-5, with 7 bases lining up with TRBD2. CDR3 length: 15 residues. Trimming at V came to 2 bases and at J to 5 bases, leaving 8 bases not matched to a gene. Germline V gives CDR1 MGHRA, CDR2 YSYEKL.

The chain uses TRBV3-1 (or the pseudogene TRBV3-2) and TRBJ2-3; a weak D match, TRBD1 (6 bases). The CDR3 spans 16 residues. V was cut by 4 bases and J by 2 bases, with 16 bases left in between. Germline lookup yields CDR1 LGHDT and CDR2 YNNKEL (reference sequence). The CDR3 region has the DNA TGTGCCAGCAGCCGCCGGGACAAAAAATTCACAGATACGCAGTATTTT. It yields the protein CASSRRDKKFTDTQYF.

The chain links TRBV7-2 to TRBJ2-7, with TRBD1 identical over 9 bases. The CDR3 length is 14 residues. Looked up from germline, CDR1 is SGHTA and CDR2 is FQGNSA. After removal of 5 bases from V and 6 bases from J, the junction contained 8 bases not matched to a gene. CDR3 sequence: CASSADRGWVEQYF. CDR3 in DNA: TGTGCCAGCAGCGCCGACAGGGGGTGGGTCGAGCAGTACTTC.

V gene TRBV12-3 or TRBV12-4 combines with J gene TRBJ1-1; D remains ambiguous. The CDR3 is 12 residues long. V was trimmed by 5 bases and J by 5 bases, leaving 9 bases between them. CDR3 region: CASSLQATEAFF. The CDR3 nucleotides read TGTGCCAGCAGTCTTCAGGCAACTGAAGCTTTCTTT.

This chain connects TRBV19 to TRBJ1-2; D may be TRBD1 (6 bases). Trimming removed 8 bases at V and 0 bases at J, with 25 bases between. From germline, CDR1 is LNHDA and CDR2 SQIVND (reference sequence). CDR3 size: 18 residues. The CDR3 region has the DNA TGTGCCAGTGCGGGGGCCAACCCAGGGACACTAGCTAACTATGGCTACACCTTC. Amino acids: CASAGANPGTLANYGYTF.

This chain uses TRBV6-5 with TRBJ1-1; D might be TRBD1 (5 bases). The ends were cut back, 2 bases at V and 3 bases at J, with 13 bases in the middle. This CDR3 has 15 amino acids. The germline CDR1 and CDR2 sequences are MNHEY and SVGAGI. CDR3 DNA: TGTGCCAGCAGTTACATCCAGGGATTTCACACTGAAGCTTTCTTT. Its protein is CASSYIQGFHTEAFF.

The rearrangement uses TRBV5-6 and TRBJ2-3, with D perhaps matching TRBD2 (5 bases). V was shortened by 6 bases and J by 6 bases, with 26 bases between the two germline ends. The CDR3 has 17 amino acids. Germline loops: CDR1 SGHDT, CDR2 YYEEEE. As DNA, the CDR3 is TGTGCCAGCAACACCTGGCTAAGGGAAGGAGGTGGGGATACGCAGTATTTT. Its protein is CASNTWLREGGGDTQYF.

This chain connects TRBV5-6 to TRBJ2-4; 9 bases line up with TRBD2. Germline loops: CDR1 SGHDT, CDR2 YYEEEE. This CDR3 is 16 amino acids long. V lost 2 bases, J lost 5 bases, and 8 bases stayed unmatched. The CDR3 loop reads CASSFLWRGGENIQYF. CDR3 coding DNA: TGTGCCAGCAGCTTCCTTTGGCGGGGGGGCGAAAACATTCAGTACTTC.

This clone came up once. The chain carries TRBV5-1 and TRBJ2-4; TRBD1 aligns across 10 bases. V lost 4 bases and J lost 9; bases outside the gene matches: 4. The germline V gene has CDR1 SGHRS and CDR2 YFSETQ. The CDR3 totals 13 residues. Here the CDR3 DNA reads TGCGCCAGCAGCCCCGGACAGGGGGGCATTCAGTACTTC. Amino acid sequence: CASSPGQGGIQYF.

The CDR3 loop is CACPGQGAFYGYTF. CDR3 coding DNA: TGTGCCTGCCCGGGACAAGGGGCTTTCTATGGCTACACCTTC. The chain links TRBV30 to TRBJ1-2; maybe TRBD1 (6 bases). There are 14 residues in the CDR3. The V and J ends lost 6 bases and 4 bases respectively, with 18 bases between them. Germline CDR1 is GTSNPN and CDR2 is SVGIG (reference sequence).

DNA for the CDR3: TGTGCCAGCAGCTTGGGCGGCCTAGCGGGAGAGTCCTACAATGAGCAGTTCTTC. Protein product: CASSLGGLAGESYNEQFF. This chain connects TRBV11-3 to TRBJ2-1; 10 nucleotides match TRBD2. The ends lost 3 bases at V and 1 base at J; junction bases unmatched: 9. This CDR3 has 18 amino acids. Germline V gene sequence: CDR1 SGHNT, CDR2 YENEEA.

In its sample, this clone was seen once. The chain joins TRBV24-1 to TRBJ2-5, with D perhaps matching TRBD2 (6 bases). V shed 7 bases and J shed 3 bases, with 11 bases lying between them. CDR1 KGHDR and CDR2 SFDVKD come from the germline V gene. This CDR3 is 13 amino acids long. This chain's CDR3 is CATSGSSEETQYF. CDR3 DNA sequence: TGTGCCACCAGCGGGAGCTCGGAAGAGACCCAGTACTTC.

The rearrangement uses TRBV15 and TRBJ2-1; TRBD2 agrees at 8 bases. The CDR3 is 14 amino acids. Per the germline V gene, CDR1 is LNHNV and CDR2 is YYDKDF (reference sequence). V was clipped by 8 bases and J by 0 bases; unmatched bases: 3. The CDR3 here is CATSSGSSYNEQFF. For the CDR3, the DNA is TGTGCCACCTCGAGCGGGAGCTCCTACAATGAGCAGTTCTTC.

The DNA for the CDR3 is TGTGCCAGCAGTGAAGCTTTGTACCTAAGCGGGGAGCTGTTTTTT. Translation: CASSEALYLSGELFF. V and J are TRBV2 and TRBJ2-2; D is unclear. In germline, CDR1 is SNHLY, CDR2 FYNNEI. This CDR3 has 15 residues. The V end lost 0 bases, the J end lost 7 bases, and 12 bases lay between the germline ends.

The CDR3 DNA is TGTGCCAGCAGCCTGTCAGGGTTTGGGGAAAAACTGTTTTTT. Translated: CASSLSGFGEKLFF. The rearrangement joins TRBV7-2 to TRBJ1-4, with a possible D match to TRBD1 (5 bases). CDR1 SGHTA and CDR2 FQGNSA come from the germline V gene. The CDR3 has 14 amino acids. The V gene lost 5 bases and the J gene lost 8 bases, with 15 bases spanning the gap.

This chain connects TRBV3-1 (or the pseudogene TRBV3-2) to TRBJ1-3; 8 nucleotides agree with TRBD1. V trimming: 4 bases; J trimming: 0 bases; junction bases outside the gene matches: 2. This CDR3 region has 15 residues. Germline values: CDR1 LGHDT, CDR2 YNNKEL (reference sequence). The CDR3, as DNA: TGTGCCAGCAGCCGGACAGGGAACTCTGGAAACACCATATATTTT. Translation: CASSRTGNSGNTIYF.

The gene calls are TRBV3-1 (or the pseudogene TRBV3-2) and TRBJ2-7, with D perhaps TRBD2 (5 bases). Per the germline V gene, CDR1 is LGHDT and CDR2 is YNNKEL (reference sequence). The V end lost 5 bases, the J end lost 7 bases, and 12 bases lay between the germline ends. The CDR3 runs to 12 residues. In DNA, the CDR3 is TGTGCCAGCAGCTGCGACCAGCGGGAGCAGTACTTC. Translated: CASSCDQREQYF.

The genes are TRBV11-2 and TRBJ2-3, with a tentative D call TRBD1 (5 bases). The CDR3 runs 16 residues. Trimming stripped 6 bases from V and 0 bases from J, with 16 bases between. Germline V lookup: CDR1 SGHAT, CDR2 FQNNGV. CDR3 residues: CASSRQLGASTDTQYF. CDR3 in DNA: TGTGCCAGCAGTCGACAGCTTGGTGCTAGCACAGATACGCAGTATTTT.

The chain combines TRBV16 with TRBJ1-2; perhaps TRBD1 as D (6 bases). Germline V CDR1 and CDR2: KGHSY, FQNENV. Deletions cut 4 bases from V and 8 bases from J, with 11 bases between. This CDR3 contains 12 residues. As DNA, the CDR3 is TGTGCCAGCAGCCCGAACAGGGAAGGCTACACCTTC. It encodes CASSPNREGYTF.

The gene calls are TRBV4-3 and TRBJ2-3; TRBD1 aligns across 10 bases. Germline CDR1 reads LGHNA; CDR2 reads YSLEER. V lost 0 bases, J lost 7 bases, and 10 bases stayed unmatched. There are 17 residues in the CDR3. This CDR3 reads CASSQEGWRQGANTQYF. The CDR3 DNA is TGCGCCAGCAGCCAAGAAGGTTGGAGACAGGGGGCAAATACGCAGTATTTT.

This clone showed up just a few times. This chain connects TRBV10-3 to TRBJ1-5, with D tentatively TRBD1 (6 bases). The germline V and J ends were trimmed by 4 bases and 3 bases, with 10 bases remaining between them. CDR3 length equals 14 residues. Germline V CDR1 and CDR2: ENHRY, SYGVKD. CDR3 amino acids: CAISVAGVNQPQHF. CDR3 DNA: TGTGCCATCAGTGTGGCAGGGGTCAATCAGCCCCAGCATTTT.

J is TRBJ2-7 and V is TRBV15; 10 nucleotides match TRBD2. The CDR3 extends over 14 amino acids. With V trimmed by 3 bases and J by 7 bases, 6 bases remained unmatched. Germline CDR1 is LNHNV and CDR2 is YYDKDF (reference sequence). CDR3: CATSSQREGQEQYF. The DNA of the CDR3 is TGTGCCACCAGCAGTCAGCGGGAGGGCCAAGAGCAGTACTTC.

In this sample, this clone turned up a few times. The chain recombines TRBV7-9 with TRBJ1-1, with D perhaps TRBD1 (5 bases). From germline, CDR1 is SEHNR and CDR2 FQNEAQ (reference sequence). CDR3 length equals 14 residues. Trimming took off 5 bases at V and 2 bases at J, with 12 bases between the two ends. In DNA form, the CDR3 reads TGTGCCAGCAGCCACGGGGGAGAAAACACTGAAGCTTTCTTT. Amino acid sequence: CASSHGGENTEAFF.

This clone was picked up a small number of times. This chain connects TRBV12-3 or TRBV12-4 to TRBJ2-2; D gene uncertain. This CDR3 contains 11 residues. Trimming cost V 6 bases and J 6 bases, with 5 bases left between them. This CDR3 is CASSPAGELFF. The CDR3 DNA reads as TGTGCCAGCAGCCCCGCCGGGGAGCTGTTTTTT.

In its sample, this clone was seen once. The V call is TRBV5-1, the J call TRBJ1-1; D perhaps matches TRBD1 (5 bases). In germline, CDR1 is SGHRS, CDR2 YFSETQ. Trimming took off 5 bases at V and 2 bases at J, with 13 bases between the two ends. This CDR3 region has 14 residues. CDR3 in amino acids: CASRPQGVNTEAFF. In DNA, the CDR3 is TGCGCCAGCAGACCCCAGGGTGTTAACACTGAAGCTTTCTTT.

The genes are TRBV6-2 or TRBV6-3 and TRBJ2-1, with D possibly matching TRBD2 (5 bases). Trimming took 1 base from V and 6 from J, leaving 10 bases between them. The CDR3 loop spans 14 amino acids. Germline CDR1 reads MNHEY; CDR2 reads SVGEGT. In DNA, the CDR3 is TGTGCCAGCAGTTACTTTATTAGCGTCAATGAGCAGTTCTTC. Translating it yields CASSYFISVNEQFF.